This T cell receptor beta chain comes out of a study of blood T cell repertoires in COVID-19. Study overall: Italy, Spain and the United States were the sources of the convalescent and acute COVID-19 samples. PBMCs, B-cell-depleted T cells, or T cells provided the cDNA or gDNA that made up the material.

Under the authors' procedure: Nucleated cell number was recorded as an estimate derived from reference gene primer amplification. The assay was immunoSEQ multiplex PCR, and TCRdb's table has in-frame clones only and misses some. D and trimming come from the DNA, and the V and J calls and clone size come from that table. The sample contains roughly 42,000 clones, 85% to 90% of which appear only once. This clone showed up just once. The trim removed 3 bases at V and 1 base at J, leaving 5 bases unmatched. Germline-derived CDR1 and CDR2 are SEHNR and FQNEAQ (reference sequence). This CDR3 is built from 15 residues.

The receptor was derived from a man in his thirties or forties with active or convalescent COVID-19. Sample: peripheral blood. The chain carries TRBV7-9 and TRBJ2-7; TRBD1 agrees at 8 bases. For the CDR3, the DNA is TGTGCCAGCAGCTTTCGGGACAGGCGTTCCTACGAGCAGTACTTC. Translated, it gives CASSFRDRRSYEQYF. The variable domain in full, completed from reference TRBV7-9 and TRBJ2-7, reads DTGVSQNPRHKITKRGQNVTFRCDPISEHNRLYWYRQTLGQGPEFLTYFQNEAQLEKSRLLSDRFSAERPKGSFSTLEIQRTEQGDSAMYLCASSFRDRRSYEQYFGPGTRLTVT.